These 15 T cell receptor beta chains were sequenced from one sample in a study of siplizumab effects on memory and regulatory T cells. Clones were sequenced by immunoSEQ multiplex PCR, and TCRdb holds only the in-frame ones, with some missing. In the table there are some 100,000 clones, 80% to 95% of which are singletons. Source material: CD8+ T cells sorted from blood. The source of these receptors is a human donor in good health.

The V and J genes are TRBV7-8 and TRBJ1-1; D remains ambiguous. V lost 5 bases and J 5 bases, leaving 18 bases between the germline ends. The CDR3 loop spans 15 amino acids. Germline assignment: CDR1 SGHVS and CDR2 FQNEAQ. The CDR3 sequence is CASSATRRVGTEAFF. CDR3 DNA sequence: TGTGCCAGCAGCGCGACCCGGAGGGTGGGTACTGAAGCTTTCTTT.

The chain uses TRBV7-9 and TRBJ1-1; no clear D. The germline V gene encodes CDR1 SEHNR and CDR2 FQNEAQ (reference sequence). The V end lost 5 bases, the J end lost 1 base, and 8 bases lay between the germline ends. This CDR3 has 13 residues. CDR3 DNA: TGTGCCAGCAGCCGTTGGGGGAACACTGAAGCTTTCTTT. Translating gives CASSRWGNTEAFF.

The rearrangement uses TRBV7-3 and TRBJ2-3; tentatively, D is TRBD2 (6 bases). The V end was cut by 4 bases, the J end by 0 bases, with 11 bases between. The CDR3 spans 15 residues. The V gene's germline CDR1 is SGHTA and CDR2 FQGTGA. Here the CDR3 DNA reads TGTGCCAGCAGCTCTGGGACTGTAAGCACAGATACGCAGTATTTT. Its protein product is CASSSGTVSTDTQYF.

The chain uses TRBV27 and TRBJ2-1; the match to TRBD2 covers 8 bases. V dropped 9 bases and J dropped 4; count of bases not matched to a gene: 8. Germline lookup yields CDR1 MNHEY and CDR2 SMNVEV (reference sequence). CDR3 length equals 14 residues. This CDR3 reads CASGREGLYNEQFF. The CDR3, as DNA: TGTGCCAGTGGCCGGGAGGGCCTTTACAATGAGCAGTTCTTC.

The chain recombines TRBV5-1 with TRBJ1-1; D gene ambiguous. V lost 1 base to trimming and J lost 5 bases, with 6 bases between them. Germline V lookup: CDR1 SGHRS, CDR2 YFSETQ. There are 12 residues in the CDR3. CDR3 DNA: TGCGCCAGCAGCTTGCCGGCGACTGAAGCTTTCTTT. Encoded protein: CASSLPATEAFF.

The rearrangement uses TRBV7-3 and TRBJ2-7; 10 bases line up with TRBD2. Germline V gives CDR1 SGHTA, CDR2 FQGTGA. V gave up 5 bases and J gave up 0 bases; unmatched junction bases: 4. There are 15 residues in the CDR3. Here the CDR3 reads CASSPGTSDSYEQYF. CDR3 DNA: TGTGCCAGCAGCCCCGGGACTAGCGACTCCTACGAGCAGTACTTC.

The genes are TRBV29-1 and TRBJ2-5; the D gene is possibly TRBD2 (6 bases). The CDR3 is 14 residues long. Germline CDR1 and CDR2: SQVTM and ANQGSEA. The germline V and J ends were trimmed by 1 base and 4 bases, with 13 bases remaining between them. CDR3 sequence: CSVEALGGGETQYF. The CDR3 DNA reads TGCAGCGTTGAAGCCCTGGGGGGTGGAGAGACCCAGTACTTC.

As for this clone: The same CDR3 can be traced to other DNA sequences in this sample. V and J are TRBV7-3 and TRBJ2-3; 7 positions match TRBD1. This CDR3 is built from 15 residues. Germline CDR1 is SGHTA and CDR2 is FQGTGA. V trimming: 4 bases; J trimming: 0 bases; junction bases outside the gene matches: 4. The CDR3 region is CASSSSGGSTDTQYF. In DNA, the CDR3 is TGTGCCAGCAGCTCCTCAGGGGGTAGCACAGATACGCAGTATTTT. Based on the CDR3 plus reference TRBV7-3 and TRBJ2-3, the full variable domain is GAGVSQTPSNKVTEKGKYVELRCDPISGHTALYWYRQSLGQGPEFLIYFQGTGAADDSGLPNDRFFAVRPEGSVSTLKIQRTERGDSAVYLCASSSSGGSTDTQYFGPGTRLTVL.

The V call is TRBV6-5, the J call TRBJ1-2; 10 bases match TRBD1. Germline V gives CDR1 MNHEY, CDR2 SVGAGI. The CDR3 is 13 residues long. V shed 6 bases, J shed 5 bases, and the junction held 3 bases outside the gene matches. CDR3 residues: CASSEGQGYGYTF. CDR3 nucleotide sequence: TGTGCCAGCAGCGAGGGACAGGGGTATGGCTACACCTTC.

The V call is TRBV7-9, the J call TRBJ2-3; D call uncertain. Germline-derived CDR1 and CDR2 are SEHNR and FQNEAQ (reference sequence). This CDR3 has 10 residues. V was cut by 10 bases and J by 6 bases, with 8 bases left in between. Written as DNA, the CDR3 is TGTGCCAATGAGAGGGATACGCAGTATTTT. This codes for CANERDTQYF.

The chain employs TRBV7-3 and TRBJ2-2, with 9 bases identical to TRBD2. V dropped 5 bases and J dropped 0; count of bases not matched to a gene: 22. The CDR3 extends over 22 amino acids. CDR1 is SGHTA and CDR2 is FQGTGA in the germline V gene. The CDR3 here is CASSPGTSSDPFITSNTGELFF. CDR3 nucleotide sequence: TGTGCCAGCAGCCCTGGGACTAGCAGCGACCCTTTTATCACCTCGAACACCGGGGAGCTGTTTTTT.

The gene calls are TRBV7-2 and TRBJ2-3, with TRBD2 matching 10 bases. This CDR3 is 16 amino acids long. Germline loops: CDR1 SGHTA, CDR2 FQGNSA. The V gene end was trimmed by 6 bases and the J gene end by 4 bases; junction bases not matched to a gene: 10. The CDR3 loop reads CASSVSAGGLPDTQYF. CDR3 coding DNA: TGTGCCAGCAGTGTATCAGCGGGGGGGCTCCCAGATACGCAGTATTTT. The full variable domain, its missing parts supplied by reference TRBV7-2 and TRBJ2-3, is GAGVSQSPSNKVTEKGKDVELRCDPISGHTALYWYRQSLGQGLEFLIYFQGNSAPDKSGLPSDRFSAERTGGSVSTLTIQRTQQEDSAVYLCASSVSAGGLPDTQYFGPGTRLTVL.

This clone was found a few times. The rearrangement joins TRBV20-1 to TRBJ1-1; D not resolved. Germline CDR1 DFQATT, CDR2 SNEGSKA (reference sequence). The CDR3 length is 11 residues. Deletions cut 6 bases from V and 4 bases from J, with 9 bases between. The CDR3 sequence is CSAEEATEAFF. The CDR3 nucleotides are TGCAGTGCCGAGGAAGCCACTGAAGCTTTCTTT.

This chain uses TRBV9 with TRBJ2-3; TRBD1 matches 7 bases. This CDR3 has 15 amino acids. Trimming removed 0 bases from V and 2 bases from J; junction bases left unmatched: 3. Germline V gene lookup returns CDR1 SGDLS and CDR2 YYNGEE. As DNA, the CDR3 is TGTGCCAGCAGCGTAGATGGGACAGACACAGATACGCAGTATTTT. Encoded protein: CASSVDGTDTDTQYF.

This CDR3 reads CASSLYTGGTGTEAFF. The CDR3 bases are TGTGCCAGCAGCTTATATACAGGGGGCACGGGCACTGAAGCTTTCTTT. This chain joins TRBV7-6 and TRBJ1-1, with 9 positions matching TRBD1. Losses at the gene ends were 2 bases for V and 4 bases for J; bases not matched to a gene: 8. The CDR3 consists of 16 residues. Per the germline V gene, CDR1 is SGHVS and CDR2 is FNYEAQ. Full variable domain (rest looked up from reference TRBV7-6 and TRBJ1-1): GAGVSQSPRYKVTKRGQDVALRCDPISGHVSLYWYRQALGQGPEFLTYFNYEAQQDKSGLPNDRFSAERPEGSISTLTIQRTEQRDSAMYRCASSLYTGGTGTEAFFGQGTRLTVV.